What follows are 21 T cell receptor beta chains derived from one specimen sequenced in a study of human T cells and chemical hapten exposure. TCRdb redid the calling of the RACE reads with MiXCR, one entry per CDR3 protein. The sample contains tens of thousands of distinct CDR3 sequences, around 10% of which appear only once. The sample's time point: patch test 2, 6 weeks after DPC sensitization. The sample's treatment: therapeutic diphenylcyclopropenone sensitization with weekly scalp DPC. This specimen consisted of whole blood, obtained in connection with sensitization to the hapten diphenylcyclopropenone (DPC). Source of these receptors: a man aged 18 to 35 with alopecia areata. Some clones in this sample may be carry-over from other donors' samples.

This clonotype was found a few times. The genes are TRBV7-2 and TRBJ1-4, with D tentatively TRBD1 (5 bases). V was clipped by 3 bases and J by 6 bases, with 14 bases between them. There are 15 residues in the CDR3. Germline V gene sequence: CDR1 SGHTA, CDR2 FQGNSA. As DNA, the CDR3 is TGTGCCAGCAGCTTTACGGACACGCGGGATGAAAAACTGTTTTTT. This gives the protein CASSFTDTRDEKLFF.

The table lists this clonotype with a few counts. The chain uses TRBV2 and TRBJ2-2, with a possible D match to TRBD2 (6 bases). There are 15 residues in the CDR3. CDR1 and CDR2 (germline): SNHLY, FYNNEI. The V end lost 0 bases, the J end lost 4 bases, and 9 bases lay between the germline ends. The CDR3 protein is CASSEAGGLTGELFF. DNA of the CDR3: TGTGCCAGCAGTGAAGCGGGGGGTCTCACCGGGGAGCTGTTTTTT.

The CDR3 loop reads CASMEGGAVDTQYF. The CDR3 DNA reads TGTGCCAGCATGGAAGGGGGCGCGGTAGATACGCAGTATTTT. The rearrangement joins TRBV6-2 or TRBV6-3 to TRBJ2-3, with 7 bases that match TRBD1. The CDR3 spans 14 residues. V lost 7 bases and J lost 5; bases outside the gene matches: 9. The germline V gene has CDR1 MNHEY and CDR2 SVGEGT.

This clonotype was recorded a few times. This rearrangement joins TRBV28 to TRBJ1-4; D might be TRBD1 (5 bases). Between the trimmed V and J ends, which lost 3 bases and 5 bases, there was a span of 13 bases. Per germline, CDR1 MDHEN and CDR2 SYDVKM. The CDR3 consists of 15 residues. CDR3 coding DNA: TGTGCCAGCAGTTTGGGCCGTCAGGGCAATGAAAAACTGTTTTTT. Its translation: CASSLGRQGNEKLFF.

The chain links TRBV27 to TRBJ2-3, with unresolved D. CDR3 length: 15 residues. Looked up from germline, CDR1 is MNHEY and CDR2 is SMNVEV (reference sequence). V shed 2 bases and J shed 2 bases, with 11 bases lying between them. The CDR3 nucleotides read TGTGCCAGCAGTTTAGAGTGGCAGGACACAGATACGCAGTATTTT. Its protein is CASSLEWQDTDTQYF.

The rearrangement joins TRBV28 to TRBJ2-2; D possibly corresponds to TRBD1 (6 bases). The CDR3 length is 16 residues. CDR1 and CDR2 from the germline V gene are MDHEN and SYDVKM. Between the trimmed V and J ends, which lost 1 base and 3 bases, there was a span of 12 bases. The CDR3 nucleotides read TGTGCCAGCAGTTTATTACAGGGTATCGACACCGGGGAGCTGTTTTTT. Its translation: CASSLLQGIDTGELFF.

The chain is built from TRBV9 and TRBJ1-5; tentative D call: TRBD1 (6 bases). The germline V gene encodes CDR1 SGDLS and CDR2 YYNGEE. V was pared by 4 bases and J by 2 bases, with 10 bases between. This CDR3 region has 14 residues. Here the CDR3 DNA reads TGTGCCAGCAGCCACAGGGATGGCAATCAGCCCCAGCATTTT. This sequence encodes CASSHRDGNQPQHF.

This clonotype was found many times. The rearrangement links TRBV7-9 to TRBJ2-3; 11 bases line up with TRBD2. Germline loops: CDR1 SEHNR, CDR2 FQNEAQ (reference sequence). The junction had 2 bases not matched to a gene; V was cut back by 3 bases and J by 0 bases. This CDR3 has 16 residues. The CDR3 here is CASSFRLAGSTDTQYF. In DNA form, the CDR3 reads TGTGCCAGCAGCTTCCGACTAGCGGGGAGCACAGATACGCAGTATTTT.

This clonotype occurred a few times. V usage is TRBV29-1 and J usage is TRBJ2-1; D is possibly TRBD1 (5 bases). The CDR3 length is 12 residues. Germline values: CDR1 SQVTM, CDR2 ANQGSEA. The ends were cut back, 4 bases at V and 3 bases at J, with 7 bases in the middle. The CDR3 is CSVGTGYNEQFF. The CDR3 DNA reads as TGCAGCGTTGGCACAGGCTACAATGAGCAGTTCTTC.

For this clonotype: A much larger clone differs by one base, so this may be a read error. The CDR3 end shows no conserved phenylalanine or tryptophan, and so a read error is likely. The chain combines TRBV6-2 or TRBV6-3 with TRBJ1-6, with D possibly being TRBD1 (5 bases). The V end was cut by 2 bases, the J end by 7 bases, with 9 bases between. CDR3 size: 14 residues. CDR1 and CDR2 (germline): MNHEY, SVGEGT. CDR3 DNA: TGTGCCAGCAGTTACGCAGGACAAAATTCACCCCTCCACTTA. Protein product: CASSYAGQNSPLHL.

This clonotype has ten or more counts. CDR3 bases: TGTGCCAGCAGTTACGGTGACACCAGCTCCTACGAGCAGTACGTC. Residues: CASSYGDTSSYEQYV. The J gene is TRBJ2-7, the V gene TRBV6-2 or TRBV6-3, with D uncertain. Germline V gene sequence: CDR1 MNHEY, CDR2 SVGEGT. The CDR3 contains 15 residues. V was pared by 2 bases and J by 0 bases, with 11 bases between.

The chain couples TRBV7-6 to TRBJ2-3, with a possible D match to TRBD1 (6 bases). The germline V and J ends were trimmed by 5 bases and 0 bases, with 15 bases remaining between them. The CDR3 runs to 16 residues. CDR1 SGHVS and CDR2 FNYEAQ come from the germline V gene. CDR3 sequence: CASSPRTVTSTDTQYF. CDR3 nucleotide sequence: TGTGCCAGCAGCCCCCGGACAGTCACTAGCACAGATACGCAGTATTTT.

This clonotype came up many times. The rearrangement uses TRBV6-5 and TRBJ2-2; the D gene is possibly TRBD1 (5 bases). The CDR3 totals 15 residues. The germline gives CDR1 MNHEY, CDR2 SVGAGI. The V end was cut by 6 bases, the J end by 3 bases, with 14 bases between. The CDR3 loop is CASRKLDRYTGELFF. The CDR3 DNA is TGTGCCAGCAGGAAACTCGACAGATACACCGGGGAGCTGTTTTTT.

The chain uses TRBV27 and TRBJ2-2; no firm D call. The CDR3 runs to 15 residues. The V gene lost 0 bases and the J gene lost 1 base, with 6 bases spanning the gap. Germline V gives CDR1 MNHEY, CDR2 SMNVEV (reference sequence). The CDR3 nucleotides are TGTGCCAGCAGTTTATCGAGAGTGAACACCGGGGAGCTGTTTTTT. Translation gives CASSLSRVNTGELFF.

This clonotype was counted between two and nine times. The V gene is TRBV2, the J gene TRBJ1-4; TRBD1 might be the D (6 bases). Germline lookup yields CDR1 SNHLY and CDR2 FYNNEI. The CDR3 loop spans 17 amino acids. Trimming stripped 0 bases from V and 6 bases from J, with 17 bases between. This CDR3 is CASSEASQAGEDEKLFF. CDR3 nucleotides: TGTGCCAGCAGTGAAGCGTCCCAGGCAGGGGAGGATGAAAAACTGTTTTTT.

The J gene is TRBJ1-2, the V gene TRBV25-1; possibly TRBD1 for D (5 bases). CDR1 is MGHDK and CDR2 is SYGVNS in the germline V gene. V lost 7 bases and J 4 bases, leaving 7 bases between the germline ends. The CDR3 contains 11 residues. This chain's CDR3 is CASNGGYGYTF. Here the CDR3 DNA reads TGTGCCAGCAACGGGGGCTATGGCTACACCTTC.

This clonotype turned up a few times. The chain joins TRBV6-5 to TRBJ1-2; no reliable D call. The CDR3 has 17 residues. Germline values: CDR1 MNHEY, CDR2 SVGAGI. Trimming removed 5 bases at V and 2 bases at J, with 21 bases between. CDR3 sequence (DNA): TGTGCCAGCAGTCACCAGGTCCGCCATCCAGAGAACTATGGCTACACCTTC. It specifies CASSHQVRHPENYGYTF.

The table lists this clonotype with many counts. This chain uses TRBV10-3 with TRBJ1-1, with TRBD1 as a possible D gene (6 bases). The germline gives CDR1 ENHRY, CDR2 SYGVKD. Trimming shortened V by 7 bases and J by 4 bases, and 16 bases separated the two germline ends. This CDR3 has 14 residues. The CDR3 bases are TGTGCCATCATCAAGGGGGGGGAATCCACTGAAGCTTTCTTT. It specifies CAIIKGGESTEAFF.

This clonotype showed up many times. V gene TRBV7-2 combines with J gene TRBJ1-2, with TRBD1 as a possible D gene (5 bases). This CDR3 has 22 amino acids. Trimming pared 4 bases from V and 6 bases from J, leaving 39 bases between. The germline gives CDR1 SGHTA, CDR2 FQGNSA. CDR3 in amino acids: CASSSPKRDRSFNEGWFNGYTF. The CDR3 DNA reads as TGTGCCAGCAGCTCCCCCAAGAGGGACCGAAGTTTTAATGAGGGGTGGTTCAATGGCTACACCTTC.

This clonotype was seen only a few times. The genes are TRBV6-4 and TRBJ2-1, with 14 positions matching TRBD2. Germline values: CDR1 MRHNA, CDR2 SNTAGT. The CDR3 sequence is 18 residues long. The J segment lost 0 bases and the V segment lost 11 bases, leaving 12 bases of the junction unmatched. In DNA, the CDR3 is TGTGCCCGCTCCTCTGGGACTAGCGGGGGTAGCTCCTACAATGAGCAGTTCTTC. Its protein product is CARSSGTSGGSSYNEQFF.

The chain uses TRBV19 and TRBJ1-6; perhaps TRBD1 as D (5 bases). The length of the CDR3 is 16 residues. Per the germline V gene, CDR1 is LNHDA and CDR2 is SQIVND (reference sequence). The ends were cut back, 7 bases at V and 4 bases at J, with 17 bases in the middle. Here the CDR3 reads CASTDRPNSYNSPLHF. CDR3 nucleotides: TGTGCCAGTACTGACAGACCCAACAGTTATAATTCACCCCTCCACTTT.